This entry lists 23 T cell receptor beta chains sequenced from one sample in a study of T-cell reconstitution after alpha-beta-depleted transplantation in children. Preparation of the TCRbeta library involved a method that used unique molecular identifiers. Each CDR3 protein gets one entry after TCRdb re-called the PCR reads with MiXCR. The data contain about 420,000 distinct CDR3 sequences, roughly 15% of them seen just once; the ten biggest clones take up less than 30%. Here the sequenced sample was PBMCs, mostly from graft donor cells, taken 360 days after TCRalphabeta/CD19-depleted stem cell transplant. The source of these receptors is a boy in the first two years of life who had a stem cell transplant for Wiskott-Aldrich syndrome, so the T cells may come from the graft donor.

This chain links TRBV7-2 with TRBJ2-3; 10 positions agree with TRBD1. V trimming: 1 base; J trimming: 6 bases; junction bases outside the gene matches: 7. The CDR3 runs 16 residues. Looked up from germline, CDR1 is SGHTA and CDR2 is FQGNSA. CDR3 coding DNA: TGTGCCAGCAGCTTAGGAGCCGGGACAGGGGTCGATACGCAGTATTTT. Protein sequence: CASSLGAGTGVDTQYF.

The chain joins TRBV12-3 or TRBV12-4 to TRBJ2-3; D is perhaps TRBD1 (6 bases). The CDR3 is 15 residues long. Deletions cut 6 bases from V and 2 bases from J, with 15 bases between. CDR3 protein: CASRTTGYHTDTQYF. The CDR3 nucleotides read TGTGCCAGCAGGACCACAGGGTACCACACAGATACGCAGTATTTT.

This chain joins TRBV7-9 and TRBJ2-1; D may correspond to TRBD1 or TRBD2 (5 bases each). Germline values: CDR1 SEHNR, CDR2 FQNEAQ (reference sequence). Trimming cost V 2 bases and J 6 bases, with 8 bases left between them. This CDR3 is 13 amino acids long. The chain's CDR3 is CASSLSGTNEQFF. The CDR3 DNA sequence: TGTGCCAGCAGCTTATCGGGGACCAATGAGCAGTTCTTC. The variable domain in full, with the rest retrieved from reference TRBV7-9 and TRBJ2-1, is DTGVSQNPRHKITKRGQNVTFRCDPISEHNRLYWYRQTLGQGPEFLTYFQNEAQLEKSRLLSDRFSAERPKGSFSTLEIQRTEQGDSAMYLCASSLSGTNEQFFGPGTRLTVL.

This clonotype occurred a few times. This sequence joins TRBV6-1 and TRBJ1-2; no clear D. The CDR3 runs to 14 residues. Germline lookup yields CDR1 MNHNS and CDR2 SASEGT. V lost 5 bases, J lost 2 bases, and 12 bases lay in between. CDR3 residues: CASSNMGINYGYTF. CDR3 DNA: TGTGCCAGCAGTAATATGGGCATCAACTATGGCTACACCTTC.

This chain links TRBV7-9 with TRBJ2-1; TRBD1 matches 9 bases. Germline V gene data show CDR1 as SEHNR and CDR2 as FQNEAQ (reference sequence). The CDR3 loop spans 16 amino acids. The junction had 7 bases not matched to a gene; V was cut back by 5 bases and J by 2 bases. The CDR3 reads CASSLVRDRAYNEQFF. The DNA for the CDR3 is TGTGCCAGCAGCCTCGTCCGGGACAGGGCCTACAATGAGCAGTTCTTC.

The chain employs TRBV3-1 and TRBJ2-1; D is possibly TRBD1 (6 bases). Per germline, CDR1 LGHDT and CDR2 YNNKEL (reference sequence). The CDR3 length is 14 residues. The germline V and J ends were trimmed by 5 bases and 6 bases, with 14 bases remaining between them. DNA of the CDR3: TGTGCCAGCAGCGCCTACTGGGGGCTCAATGAGCAGTTCTTC. Amino acids: CASSAYWGLNEQFF.

The chain has TRBV7-6 and TRBJ2-1; maybe TRBD1 (6 bases). The ends were cut back, 5 bases at V and 5 bases at J, with 10 bases in the middle. Germline V gene lookup returns CDR1 SGHVS and CDR2 FNYEAQ. The CDR3 totals 13 residues. CDR3 amino acids: CASSRDTHNEQFF. Written as DNA, the CDR3 is TGTGCCAGCAGCCGGGACACCCACAATGAGCAGTTCTTC. Complete variable domain (other parts from reference TRBV7-6 and TRBJ2-1): GAGVSQSPRYKVTKRGQDVALRCDPISGHVSLYWYRQALGQGPEFLTYFNYEAQQDKSGLPNDRFSAERPEGSISTLTIQRTEQRDSAMYRCASSRDTHNEQFFGPGTRLTVL.

The V and J genes are TRBV12-3 or TRBV12-4 and TRBJ2-5; 10 bases agree with TRBD1. This CDR3 has 16 amino acids. The ends lost 4 bases at V and 1 base at J; junction bases unmatched: 6. CDR3 in DNA: TGTGCCAGCAGTTCCCGGGACAGGGGCGGCCAAGAGACCCAGTACTTC. Its protein product is CASSSRDRGGQETQYF.

The CDR3 region has the DNA TGTGCCACCAGCAGAGCTTTCGGGACAGGGGTGACTGAAGCTTTCTTT. It is translated as CATSRAFGTGVTEAFF. The chain uses TRBV15 and TRBJ1-1, with 10 bases that match TRBD1. Germline CDR1 is LNHNV and CDR2 is YYDKDF (reference sequence). The CDR3 is 16 amino acids. Germline trimming cut 1 base from V and 5 bases from J; bases unmatched to any gene: 7.

This clonotype was seen a handful of times. J is TRBJ2-1 and V is TRBV27, with D tentatively TRBD2 (6 bases). The germline CDR1 and CDR2 sequences are MNHEY and SMNVEV (reference sequence). CDR3 length equals 16 residues. Deletions cut 6 bases from V and 8 bases from J, with 23 bases between. The CDR3 protein is CASRQSRRTIGHEQFF. CDR3 nucleotide sequence: TGTGCCAGCAGGCAATCTCGCCGGACTATTGGGCATGAGCAGTTCTTC.

This clonotype was observed a few times. The chain is built from TRBV5-6 and TRBJ2-5; D gene unclear. V was trimmed by 0 bases and J by 7 bases, leaving 13 bases between them. Germline loops: CDR1 SGHDT, CDR2 YYEEEE. This CDR3 has 14 residues. This chain's CDR3 is CASSLADKVWTQYF. Here the CDR3 DNA reads TGTGCCAGCAGCTTGGCAGACAAGGTGTGGACCCAGTACTTC.

The table lists this clonotype with a few counts. The chain couples TRBV5-1 to TRBJ2-3; D unclear. The CDR3 has 14 amino acids. Germline V CDR1 and CDR2: SGHRS, YFSETQ. The V end was cut by 1 base, the J end by 2 bases, with 8 bases between. Here the CDR3 reads CASSLTAFTDTQYF. The CDR3 DNA sequence: TGCGCCAGCAGCTTGACAGCGTTCACAGATACGCAGTATTTT.

This chain uses TRBV12-5 with TRBJ2-1, with a possible D match to TRBD1 (5 bases). Germline lookup yields CDR1 LGHNT and CDR2 FRNRAP. The CDR3 is 15 amino acids. V was trimmed by 1 base and J by 0 bases, leaving 7 bases between them. CDR3 region: CASGLGQSSYNEQFF. The CDR3 nucleotides are TGTGCTAGTGGTTTGGGACAGAGCTCCTACAATGAGCAGTTCTTC.

The chain has TRBV19 and TRBJ1-6; the D is unclear. CDR1 and CDR2 (germline): LNHDA, SQIVND (reference sequence). V lost 2 bases to trimming and J lost 7 bases, with 3 bases between them. The CDR3 totals 12 residues. CDR3 bases: TGTGCCAGTAGTATATGGAATTCACCCCTCCACTTT. Amino acid sequence: CASSIWNSPLHF. The whole variable domain, remainder taken from reference TRBV19 and TRBJ1-6, is DGGITQSPKYLFRKEGQNVTLSCEQNLNHDAMYWYRQDPGQGLRLIYYSQIVNDFQKGDIAEGYSVSREKKESFPLTVTSAQKNPTAFYLCASSIWNSPLHFGNGTRLTVT.

This clonotype came up a few times. The rearrangement links TRBV6-1 to TRBJ2-7, with 9 nucleotides matching TRBD2. From germline, CDR1 is MNHNS and CDR2 SASEGT. V gave up 6 bases and J gave up 3 bases; unmatched junction bases: 12. The CDR3 loop spans 16 amino acids. CDR3 bases: TGTGCCAGCAGCCCTCGTAGCGGGGGAAAGCGCTACGAGCAGTACTTC. As protein: CASSPRSGGKRYEQYF.

This clonotype was counted a few times. The gene calls are TRBV27 and TRBJ2-7, with 8 nucleotides matching TRBD2. CDR1 MNHEY and CDR2 SMNVEV come from the germline V gene (reference sequence). CDR3 length equals 15 residues. With 2 bases clipped from V and 3 bases from J, the junction kept 6 bases outside the gene matches. CDR3 sequence (DNA): TGTGCCAGCAGTTTAAGCGGGAGAAGGGACTACGAGCAGTACTTC. It specifies CASSLSGRRDYEQYF.

V usage is TRBV24-1 and J usage is TRBJ2-1; 10 bases map to TRBD2. This CDR3 region has 17 residues. Unmatched junction bases numbered 9, after V lost 2 bases and J lost 6 bases. Germline CDR1 and CDR2: KGHDR and SFDVKD. CDR3 nucleotides: TGTGCCACCAGTGATTCTACCACTAGCGGGATGTTCAATGAGCAGTTCTTC. It encodes CATSDSTTSGMFNEQFF.

This chain joins TRBV7-2 and TRBJ2-2; D is ambiguous. The V end lost 5 bases, the J end lost 6 bases, and 4 bases lay between the germline ends. Germline CDR1 and CDR2: SGHTA and FQGNSA. The CDR3 is 11 amino acids. The CDR3 bases are TGTGCCAGCAGCAAGGCCGGGGAGCTGTTTTTT. It specifies CASSKAGELFF.

The chain combines TRBV18 with TRBJ1-5; D is possibly TRBD1 (5 bases). With 3 bases removed from V and 4 bases from J, the gap between germline ends came to 10 bases. CDR1 is KGHSH, CDR2 LQKENI, per germline. The CDR3 length is 14 residues. In DNA, the CDR3 is TGTGCCAGCTCACCTGACGGGGGGAATCAGCCCCAGCATTTT. It translates to CASSPDGGNQPQHF.

This chain connects TRBV7-9 to TRBJ2-1; D is undetermined. The CDR3 sequence is 13 residues long. V lost 1 base and J 12 bases, leaving 13 bases between the germline ends. Germline assignment: CDR1 SEHNR and CDR2 FQNEAQ (reference sequence). The CDR3 bases are TGTGCCAGCAGCTTAGGATTTCTATCGGGGCAGTTCTTC. Amino acids: CASSLGFLSGQFF.

The chain joins TRBV7-2 to TRBJ2-7; 10 bases line up with TRBD2. V dropped 1 base and J dropped 4; count of bases not matched to a gene: 10. This CDR3 contains 17 residues. Per germline, CDR1 SGHTA and CDR2 FQGNSA. The CDR3 here is CASSLVGAGGPGYEQYF. The DNA for the CDR3 is TGTGCCAGCAGCTTAGTGGGAGCGGGGGGGCCAGGGTACGAGCAGTACTTC.

The chain employs TRBV5-1 and TRBJ2-7, with D possibly matching TRBD1 (6 bases). The CDR3 consists of 14 residues. V lost 3 bases and J 4 bases, leaving 14 bases between the germline ends. CDR1 is SGHRS, CDR2 YFSETQ, per germline. The DNA for the CDR3 is TGCGCCAGCAGCTCCGCCGGGACAATTTACGAGCAGTACTTC. Residues: CASSSAGTIYEQYF.

The rearrangement joins TRBV12-3 or TRBV12-4 to TRBJ2-4; D call uncertain. With 6 bases removed from V and 0 bases from J, the gap between germline ends came to 9 bases. The CDR3 extends over 14 amino acids. CDR3 sequence reads: CASSSWGAKNIQYF. In DNA form, the CDR3 reads TGTGCCAGCAGCAGTTGGGGAGCCAAAAACATTCAGTACTTC.